The 18 T cell receptor beta chains below all came from one sample that was sequenced in a study of blood T cell repertoires in COVID-19. Profiled with immunoSEQ multiplex PCR; TCRdb holds only in-frame clones, not every one. The table lists 55,000 to 65,000 clones, approximately 80% of them singletons. Specimen: peripheral blood. Source of these receptors: a woman in her sixties or seventies with acute or convalescent COVID-19.

The V gene is TRBV27, the J gene TRBJ1-2, with TRBD1 identical over 8 bases. V shed 6 bases, J shed 8 bases, and the junction held 8 bases outside the gene matches. The CDR3 spans 13 residues. Germline V gene data show CDR1 as MNHEY and CDR2 as SMNVEV (reference sequence). This chain's CDR3 is CASRPQGVGGYTF. Here the CDR3 DNA reads TGTGCCAGCAGACCACAGGGGGTTGGAGGCTACACCTTC.

This clone has a count of ten or more. V usage is TRBV12-3 or TRBV12-4 and J usage is TRBJ2-7, with D maybe TRBD1 (5 bases). CDR3 length equals 13 residues. Trimming took off 1 base at V and 6 bases at J, with 10 bases between the two ends. The CDR3 DNA reads TGTGCCAGCAGTTTAGTGAGTGGGGCCGAGCAGTACTTC. The encoded protein is CASSLVSGAEQYF.

This chain connects TRBV11-2 to TRBJ2-7; 11 bases map to TRBD2. V was clipped by 5 bases and J by 2 bases; unmatched bases: 5. The CDR3 covers 15 residues. Per germline, CDR1 SGHAT and CDR2 FQNNGV. The CDR3, as DNA: TGTGCCAGCAGCCTGACTAGCGGGGACCCCTACGAGCAGTACTTC. As protein: CASSLTSGDPYEQYF.

The J gene is TRBJ2-7, the V gene TRBV18, with no clear D. CDR1 is KGHSH and CDR2 is LQKENI in the germline V gene. The CDR3 spans 12 residues. Deletions cut 6 bases from V and 2 bases from J, with 8 bases between. The CDR3 loop reads CASSLGAYEQYF. CDR3 sequence (DNA): TGTGCCAGCTCCCTCGGAGCCTACGAGCAGTACTTC.

The chain joins TRBV6-5 to TRBJ1-4; TRBD1 agrees at 9 bases. J lost 8 bases, V lost 6 bases, and 4 bases had no gene match. Germline CDR1 and CDR2: MNHEY and SVGAGI. This CDR3 comprises 13 residues. The CDR3 loop is CASRPGQGEKLFF. CDR3 coding DNA: TGTGCCAGCAGACCGGGACAGGGCGAAAAACTGTTTTTT.

The chain links TRBV9 to TRBJ2-1, with TRBD1 identical over 9 bases. Trimming took 4 bases from V and 2 from J; bases not matched to a gene: 4. Germline lookup yields CDR1 SGDLS and CDR2 YYNGEE. This CDR3 region has 15 residues. CDR3 coding DNA: TGTGCCAGCAGCCTTGGGACAGGGCCCTACAATGAGCAGTTCTTC. Its translation: CASSLGTGPYNEQFF. The variable domain in full, completed from reference TRBV9 and TRBJ2-1, reads DSGVTQTPKHLITATGQRVTLRCSPRSGDLSVYWYQQSLDQGLQFLIQYYNGEERAKGNILERFSAQQFPDLHSELNLSSLELGDSALYFCASSLGTGPYNEQFFGPGTRLTVL.

The chain carries TRBV6-4 and TRBJ1-1, with unresolved D. Germline CDR1 MRHNA, CDR2 SNTAGT. This CDR3 has 12 amino acids. The V gene lost 11 bases and the J gene lost 5 bases, with 15 bases spanning the gap. CDR3 sequence: CAAGGRGTEAFF. In DNA, the CDR3 is TGTGCCGCGGGCGGGAGAGGGACTGAAGCTTTCTTT.

The genes are TRBV9 and TRBJ2-2; TRBD1 matches at 7 bases. Trimming removed 4 bases from V and 5 bases from J; junction bases left unmatched: 5. Germline V lookup: CDR1 SGDLS, CDR2 YYNGEE. The CDR3 loop spans 14 amino acids. The CDR3 region has the DNA TGTGCCAGCAGCCCGACAGGGTGGACCGGGGAGCTGTTTTTT. Protein product: CASSPTGWTGELFF.

The chain carries TRBV5-1 and TRBJ2-2; 9 nucleotides line up with TRBD2. This CDR3 has 16 residues. Germline V CDR1 and CDR2: SGHRS, YFSETQ. With 4 bases clipped from V and 0 bases from J, the junction kept 4 bases outside the gene matches. CDR3 DNA: TGCGCCAGCAGCCCAATAGCGGGGGCGAACACCGGGGAGCTGTTTTTT. Translating it yields CASSPIAGANTGELFF.

Concerning this clone itself: This sample also contains other DNA sequences that code for the same CDR3. The rearrangement joins TRBV19 to TRBJ1-2, with TRBD1 identical over 7 bases. With V trimmed by 5 bases and J by 1 base, 7 bases remained unmatched. The CDR3 is 15 amino acids. Per germline, CDR1 LNHDA and CDR2 SQIVND (reference sequence). The CDR3 sequence: CASSPGQPFNYGYTF. In DNA form, the CDR3 reads TGTGCCAGTAGTCCGGGACAGCCATTTAACTATGGCTACACCTTC.

The rearrangement links TRBV5-1 to TRBJ2-1; D might be TRBD1 (6 bases). CDR3 size: 15 residues. Trimming removed 1 base at V and 0 bases at J, with 8 bases between. The germline V gene has CDR1 SGHRS and CDR2 YFSETQ. CDR3 residues: CASSLQQGSYNEQFF. The CDR3, as DNA: TGCGCCAGCAGCTTGCAACAGGGCTCCTACAATGAGCAGTTCTTC.

This clone occurred a few times. The chain recombines TRBV29-1 with TRBJ2-7; the D gene is possibly TRBD2 (6 bases). Trimming left V 4 bases short and J 1 base short, with 11 bases between. The germline gives CDR1 SQVTM, CDR2 ANQGSEA. This CDR3 has 13 residues. The DNA for the CDR3 is TGCAGCGTTGGGAGGGACGTATCCTACGAGCAGTACTTC. This translates into CSVGRDVSYEQYF.

The chain is built from TRBV6-4 and TRBJ2-3; 7 bases fit TRBD2. The CDR3 extends over 11 amino acids. Germline CDR1 reads MRHNA; CDR2 reads SNTAGT. The V segment lost 7 bases and the J segment 11 bases; nucleotides outside the gene matches: 6. CDR3 residues: CASTRLALQYF. The DNA for the CDR3 is TGTGCCAGCACCCGACTAGCCCTGCAGTATTTT.

The V call is TRBV6-2 or TRBV6-3, the J call TRBJ2-1; D is undetermined. The germline V and J ends were trimmed by 0 bases and 4 bases, with 10 bases remaining between them. This CDR3 is 15 amino acids long. Looked up from germline, CDR1 is MNHEY and CDR2 is SVGEGT. CDR3 DNA: TGTGCCAGCAGTTACTCGGGCCTGAGTTACAATGAGCAGTTCTTC. This gives the protein CASSYSGLSYNEQFF.

This chain connects TRBV3-1 (or the pseudogene TRBV3-2) to TRBJ1-4, with 7 bases matching TRBD1. Germline trimming cut 1 base from V and 8 bases from J; bases unmatched to any gene: 4. Germline V gene data show CDR1 as LGHDT and CDR2 as YNNKEL (reference sequence). CDR3 length: 14 amino acids. This CDR3 reads CASSQGTGLEKLFF. Written as DNA, the CDR3 is TGTGCCAGCAGCCAAGGGACAGGCCTAGAAAAACTGTTTTTT.

V and J are TRBV3-1 (or the pseudogene TRBV3-2) and TRBJ1-6, with D perhaps matching TRBD1 (6 bases). This CDR3 contains 16 residues. The V and J ends lost 1 base and 10 bases respectively, with 17 bases between them. CDR1 and CDR2 (germline): LGHDT, YNNKEL (reference sequence). CDR3 loop: CASSQGIQGLNSPLHF. The CDR3 bases are TGTGCCAGCAGCCAAGGTATACAGGGTCTTAACTCACCCCTCCACTTT.

The rearrangement joins TRBV19 to TRBJ1-3, with TRBD1 matching 8 bases. Unmatched junction bases numbered 4, after V lost 3 bases and J lost 3 bases. CDR3 length: 15 amino acids. Germline lookup yields CDR1 LNHDA and CDR2 SQIVND (reference sequence). The CDR3 spells CASSMTGVVGNTIYF. The DNA of the CDR3 is TGTGCCAGTAGTATGACAGGGGTGGTTGGAAACACCATATATTTT. The full variable domain, with the rest looked up from reference TRBV19 and TRBJ1-3, is DGGITQSPKYLFRKEGQNVTLSCEQNLNHDAMYWYRQDPGQGLRLIYYSQIVNDFQKGDIAEGYSVSREKKESFPLTVTSAQKNPTAFYLCASSMTGVVGNTIYFGEGSWLTVV.

The chain carries TRBV19 and TRBJ2-3, with 7 bases fitting TRBD2. The CDR3 sequence is 14 residues long. The trim removed 9 bases at V and 2 bases at J, leaving 8 bases unmatched. CDR1 is LNHDA, CDR2 SQIVND, per germline (reference sequence). The CDR3 spells CASTRGGNTDTQYF. The DNA of the CDR3 is TGTGCCAGCACCCGCGGGGGTAACACAGATACGCAGTATTTT.